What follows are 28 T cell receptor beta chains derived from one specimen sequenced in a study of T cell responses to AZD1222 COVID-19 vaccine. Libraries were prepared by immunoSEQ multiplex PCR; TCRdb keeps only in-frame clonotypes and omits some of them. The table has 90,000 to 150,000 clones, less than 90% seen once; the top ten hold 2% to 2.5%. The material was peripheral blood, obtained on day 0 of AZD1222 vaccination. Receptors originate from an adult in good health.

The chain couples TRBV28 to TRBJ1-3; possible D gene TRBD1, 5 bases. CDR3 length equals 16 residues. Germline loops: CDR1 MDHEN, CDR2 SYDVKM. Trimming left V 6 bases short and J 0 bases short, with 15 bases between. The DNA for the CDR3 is TGTGCCAGCAGCCGCCACGACAGTGTCTCTGGAAACACCATATATTTT. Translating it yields CASSRHDSVSGNTIYF.

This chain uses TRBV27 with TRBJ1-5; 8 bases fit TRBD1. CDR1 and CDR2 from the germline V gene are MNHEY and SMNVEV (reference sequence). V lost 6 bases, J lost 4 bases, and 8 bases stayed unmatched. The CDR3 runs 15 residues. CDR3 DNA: TGTGCCAGCAGCTACTCAGGGGGCGCGAATCAGCCCCAGCATTTT. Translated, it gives CASSYSGGANQPQHF.

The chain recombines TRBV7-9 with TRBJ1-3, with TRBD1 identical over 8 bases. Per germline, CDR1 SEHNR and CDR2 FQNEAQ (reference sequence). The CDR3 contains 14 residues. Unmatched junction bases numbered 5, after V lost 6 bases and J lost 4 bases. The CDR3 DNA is TGTGCCAGCAGTCAGACAGGGGCCGGAAACACCATATATTTT. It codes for CASSQTGAGNTIYF.

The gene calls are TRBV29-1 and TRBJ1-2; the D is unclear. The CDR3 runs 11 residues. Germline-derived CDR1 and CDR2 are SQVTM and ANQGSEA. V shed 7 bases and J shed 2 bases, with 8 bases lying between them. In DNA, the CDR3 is TGCAGCGCTGACCTAAACTATGGCTACACCTTC. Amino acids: CSADLNYGYTF.

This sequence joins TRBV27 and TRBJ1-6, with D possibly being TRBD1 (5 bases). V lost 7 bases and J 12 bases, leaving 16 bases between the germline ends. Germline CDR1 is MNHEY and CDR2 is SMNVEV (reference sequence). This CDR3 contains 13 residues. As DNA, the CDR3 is TGTGCCAGCACCCTGGGACCGGCTGGACCCCTCCACTTT. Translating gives CASTLGPAGPLHF.

CDR3 sequence reads: CASSLGQGGEKLFF. The CDR3 DNA reads TGTGCCAGCAGTTTGGGACAGGGGGGTGAAAAACTGTTTTTT. The genes are TRBV27 and TRBJ1-4; 11 bases fit TRBD1. V was pared by 3 bases and J by 7 bases, with 1 base of the junction left unmatched. The CDR3 is 14 residues long. The germline V gene encodes CDR1 MNHEY and CDR2 SMNVEV (reference sequence).

CDR3 nucleotide sequence: TGTGCCAGTAGTACCCCTGCCGGTCAATCGGGGGGGTATGAAAAACTGTTTTTT. It is translated as CASSTPAGQSGGYEKLFF. The V gene is TRBV19, the J gene TRBJ1-4; weak D call: TRBD1 (5 bases). With 4 bases removed from V and 6 bases from J, the gap between germline ends came to 24 bases. The CDR3 loop spans 18 amino acids. CDR1 LNHDA and CDR2 SQIVND come from the germline V gene (reference sequence).

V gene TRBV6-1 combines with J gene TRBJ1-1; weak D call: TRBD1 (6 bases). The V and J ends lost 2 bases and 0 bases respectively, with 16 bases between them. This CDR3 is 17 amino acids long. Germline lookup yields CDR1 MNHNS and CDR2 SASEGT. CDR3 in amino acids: CASSEPEMDRVNTEAFF. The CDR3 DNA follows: TGTGCCAGCAGTGAACCCGAGATGGACAGAGTGAACACTGAAGCTTTCTTT.

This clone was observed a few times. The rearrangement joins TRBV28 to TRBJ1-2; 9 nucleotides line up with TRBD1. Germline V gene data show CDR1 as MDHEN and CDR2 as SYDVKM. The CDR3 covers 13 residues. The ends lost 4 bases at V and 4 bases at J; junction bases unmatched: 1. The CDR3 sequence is CASSSTGGYGYTF. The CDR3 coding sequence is TGTGCCAGCAGTTCGACAGGGGGCTATGGCTACACCTTC.

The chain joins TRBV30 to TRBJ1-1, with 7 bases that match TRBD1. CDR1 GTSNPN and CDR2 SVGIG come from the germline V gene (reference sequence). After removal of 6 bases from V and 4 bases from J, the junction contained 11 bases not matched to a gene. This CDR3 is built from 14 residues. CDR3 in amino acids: CACRPGQTSTEAFF. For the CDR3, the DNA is TGTGCCTGTCGTCCGGGACAGACGAGCACTGAAGCTTTCTTT.

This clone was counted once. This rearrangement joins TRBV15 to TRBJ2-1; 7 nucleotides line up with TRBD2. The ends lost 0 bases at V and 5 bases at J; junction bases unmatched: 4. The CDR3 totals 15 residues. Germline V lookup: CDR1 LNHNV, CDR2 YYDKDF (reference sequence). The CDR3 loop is CATSREVAGNNEQFF. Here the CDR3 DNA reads TGTGCCACCAGCAGAGAGGTAGCGGGTAACAATGAGCAGTTCTTC.

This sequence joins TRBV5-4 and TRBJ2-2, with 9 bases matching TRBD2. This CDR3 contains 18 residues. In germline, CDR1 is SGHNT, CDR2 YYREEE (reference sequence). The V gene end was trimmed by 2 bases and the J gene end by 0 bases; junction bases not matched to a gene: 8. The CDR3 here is CASSFHRGGRANTGELFF. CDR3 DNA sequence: TGTGCCAGCAGCTTTCACAGGGGCGGGAGGGCGAACACCGGGGAGCTGTTTTTT.

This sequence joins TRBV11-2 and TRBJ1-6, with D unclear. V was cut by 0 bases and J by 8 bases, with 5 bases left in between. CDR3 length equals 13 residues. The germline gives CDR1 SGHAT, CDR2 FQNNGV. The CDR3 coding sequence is TGTGCCAGCAGCTTAGAATTCGATTCACCCCTCCACTTT. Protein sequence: CASSLEFDSPLHF.

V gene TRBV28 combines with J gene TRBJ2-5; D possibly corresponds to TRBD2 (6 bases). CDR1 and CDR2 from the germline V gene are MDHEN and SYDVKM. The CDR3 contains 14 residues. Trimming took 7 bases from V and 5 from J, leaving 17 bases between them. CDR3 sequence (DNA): TGTGCCAGCACCCTAGGAGGGAATCGGGAGACCCAGTACTTC. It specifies CASTLGGNRETQYF.

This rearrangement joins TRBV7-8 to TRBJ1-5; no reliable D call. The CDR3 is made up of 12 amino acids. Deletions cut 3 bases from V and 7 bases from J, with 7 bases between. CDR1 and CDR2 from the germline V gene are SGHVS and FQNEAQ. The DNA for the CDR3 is TGTGCCAGCAGCTTTCCCGGACAGCCCCAGCATTTT. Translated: CASSFPGQPQHF.

The CDR3 bases are TGTGCCAGCAGTCGAAACACCGGGGAGCTGTTTTTT. This codes for CASSRNTGELFF. The chain couples TRBV27 to TRBJ2-2, with unresolved D. Trimming cost V 5 bases and J 2 bases, with 3 bases left between them. The CDR3 contains 12 residues. CDR1 is MNHEY, CDR2 SMNVEV, per germline (reference sequence).

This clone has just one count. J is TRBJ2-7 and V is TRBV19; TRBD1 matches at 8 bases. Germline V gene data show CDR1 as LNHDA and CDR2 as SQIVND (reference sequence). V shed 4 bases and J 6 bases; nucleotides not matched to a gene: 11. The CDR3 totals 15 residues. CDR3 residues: CASSSAGTGRGEQYF. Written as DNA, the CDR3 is TGTGCCAGTAGTAGTGCCGGGACAGGACGCGGCGAGCAGTACTTC.

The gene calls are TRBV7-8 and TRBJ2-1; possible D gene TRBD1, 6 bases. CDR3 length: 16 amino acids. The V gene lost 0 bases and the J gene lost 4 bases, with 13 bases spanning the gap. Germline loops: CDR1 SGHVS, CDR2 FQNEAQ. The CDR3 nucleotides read TGTGCCAGCAGCTTAGCCCGACAGGTCTGGTACAATGAGCAGTTCTTC. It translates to CASSLARQVWYNEQFF.

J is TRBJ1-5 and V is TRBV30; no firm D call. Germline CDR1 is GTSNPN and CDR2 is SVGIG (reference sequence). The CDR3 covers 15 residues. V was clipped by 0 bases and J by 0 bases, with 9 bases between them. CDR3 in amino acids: CAWSVPSLSNQPQHF. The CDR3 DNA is TGTGCCTGGAGTGTACCCAGCCTTAGCAATCAGCCCCAGCATTTT.

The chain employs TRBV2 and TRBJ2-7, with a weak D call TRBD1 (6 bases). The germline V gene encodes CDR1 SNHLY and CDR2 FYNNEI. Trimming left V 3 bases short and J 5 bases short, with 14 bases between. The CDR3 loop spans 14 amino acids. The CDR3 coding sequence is TGTGCCAGCAGTGACCCCCCGGACAGCAACGAGCAGTACTTC. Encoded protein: CASSDPPDSNEQYF.

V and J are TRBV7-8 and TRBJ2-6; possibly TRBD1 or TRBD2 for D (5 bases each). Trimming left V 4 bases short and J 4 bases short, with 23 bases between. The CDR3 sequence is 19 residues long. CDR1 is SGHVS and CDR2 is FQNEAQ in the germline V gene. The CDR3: CASSSNSRDGAIGANVLTF. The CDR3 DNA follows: TGTGCCAGCAGCTCAAACTCACGGGACGGGGCCATAGGGGCCAACGTCCTGACTTTC.

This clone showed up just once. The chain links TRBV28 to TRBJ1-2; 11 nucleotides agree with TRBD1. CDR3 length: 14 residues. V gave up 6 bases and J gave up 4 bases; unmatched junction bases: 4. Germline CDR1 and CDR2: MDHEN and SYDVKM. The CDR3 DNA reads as TGTGCCAGCAGCTTCGGGACAGGGGGCTATGGCTACACCTTC. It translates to CASSFGTGGYGYTF.

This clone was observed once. Here the CDR3 DNA reads TGTGCCAGCTCACCAGGGACCTTCCACCCTGGCTACACCTTC. This sequence encodes CASSPGTFHPGYTF. The gene calls are TRBV18 and TRBJ1-2; possible D gene TRBD1, 5 bases. CDR1 and CDR2 (germline): KGHSH, LQKENI. V lost 2 bases to trimming and J lost 7 bases, with 14 bases between them. There are 14 residues in the CDR3.

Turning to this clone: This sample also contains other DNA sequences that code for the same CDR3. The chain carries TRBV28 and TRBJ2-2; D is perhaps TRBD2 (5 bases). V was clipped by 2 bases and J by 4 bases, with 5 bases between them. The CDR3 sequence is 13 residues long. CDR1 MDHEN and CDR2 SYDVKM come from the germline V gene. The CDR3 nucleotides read TGTGCCAGCAGTTTAGCGGGCACCGGGGAGCTGTTTTTT. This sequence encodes CASSLAGTGELFF.

The CDR3 DNA sequence: TGTGCCAGCAGTTTATCAGGGGAAAAACTGTTTTTT. Its translation is CASSLSGEKLFF. The V gene is TRBV28, the J gene TRBJ1-4; perhaps TRBD1 as D (5 bases). V was clipped by 1 base and J by 8 bases, with 5 bases between them. Germline V gives CDR1 MDHEN, CDR2 SYDVKM. The CDR3 runs 12 residues.

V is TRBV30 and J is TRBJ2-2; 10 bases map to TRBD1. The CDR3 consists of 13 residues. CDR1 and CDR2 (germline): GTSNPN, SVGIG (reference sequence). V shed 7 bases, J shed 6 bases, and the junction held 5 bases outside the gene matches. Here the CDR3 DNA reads TGTGCCTTCACCGGGACAGGGGCCGGGGAGCTGTTTTTT. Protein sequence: CAFTGTGAGELFF.

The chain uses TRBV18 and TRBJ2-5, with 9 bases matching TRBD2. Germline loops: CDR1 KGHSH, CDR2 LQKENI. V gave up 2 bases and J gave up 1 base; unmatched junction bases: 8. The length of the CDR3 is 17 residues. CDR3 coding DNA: TGTGCCAGCTCACCAATGTTAACGACTAGCGGCCAAGAGACCCAGTACTTC. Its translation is CASSPMLTTSGQETQYF.

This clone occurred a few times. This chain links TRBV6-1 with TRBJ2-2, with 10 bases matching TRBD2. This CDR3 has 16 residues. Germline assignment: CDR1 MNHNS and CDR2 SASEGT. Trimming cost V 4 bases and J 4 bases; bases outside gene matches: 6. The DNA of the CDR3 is TGTGCCAGCAGTGGGGCTAGCGGGGGTCCCACCGGGGAGCTGTTTTTT. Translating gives CASSGASGGPTGELFF.